This T cell receptor beta chain was obtained from a study of identical twins. The table lists this clonotype with many counts. The antigen is not known. Between the trimmed V and J ends, which lost 2 bases and 7 bases, there was a span of 15 bases. The CDR3 runs 14 residues. Germline CDR1 MDHEN, CDR2 SYDVKM. Regarding the study as a whole: An excess of low generation probability was shown by twin-shared out-of-frame alpha sequences.

TCRdb fed the 5' RACE reads into MiXCR, producing one record per CDR3 protein. Here the sample spans about 570,000 distinct CDR3 sequences, approximately 10% being singletons. The data were also submitted as part of a second study, on yellow fever vaccine responses in identical twins.

This TCR derives from a woman aged 18-29 years in good health. The chain is built from TRBV28 and TRBJ2-7; perhaps TRBD2 as D (5 bases). Sequencing was performed on PBMCs. CDR3 residues: CASSLETPRREQYF. Here the CDR3 DNA reads TGTGCCAGCAGTTTAGAGACTCCAAGGAGGGAGCAGTACTTC.